The 12 T cell receptor beta chains listed next were all sequenced from one sample in a study of control samples from healthy donors and cancer patients. Sequenced by immunoSEQ multiplex PCR; TCRdb stores in-frame clones only, minus some. The data contain 25,000 to 35,000 clones, around three quarters of them singletons. Sequenced: PBMCs. Receptors originate from a man in his sixties with head and neck cancer.

In its sample, this clone is medium-sized (0.01 to 0.1%). This rearrangement joins TRBV11-2 to TRBJ2-7; possibly TRBD1 for D (6 bases). Trimming stripped 2 bases from V and 5 bases from J, with 16 bases between. The CDR3 length is 15 residues. CDR1 is SGHAT, CDR2 FQNNGV, per germline. The CDR3 loop reads CASSLIQGEGNEQYF. The CDR3, as DNA: TGTGCCAGCAGCTTAATACAGGGCGAGGGTAACGAGCAGTACTTC.

This clone was seen just once. In DNA form, the CDR3 reads TGTGCCAGCAGCTTTTCGGGGAAGGTCTCTGGGGCCAACGTCCTGACTTTC. The encoded protein is CASSFSGKVSGANVLTF. The gene calls are TRBV28 and TRBJ2-6, with D perhaps TRBD2 (5 bases). Germline CDR1 and CDR2: MDHEN and SYDVKM. This CDR3 region has 17 residues. The V end lost 6 bases, the J end lost 0 bases, and 15 bases lay between the germline ends.

V usage is TRBV7-9 and J usage is TRBJ1-1; no reliable D call. Germline V lookup: CDR1 SEHNR, CDR2 FQNEAQ (reference sequence). The CDR3 has 13 residues. Trimming removed 4 bases at V and 4 bases at J, with 10 bases between. The CDR3 nucleotides are TGTGCCAGCAGCTCCATAAGCTCCACTGAAGCTTTCTTT. Protein sequence: CASSSISSTEAFF.

The chain combines TRBV7-3 with TRBJ2-1; 10 positions agree with TRBD2. Trimming took 5 bases from V and 2 from J; bases not matched to a gene: 6. CDR1 and CDR2 (germline): SGHTA, FQGTGA. This CDR3 has 16 amino acids. CDR3 sequence (DNA): TGTGCCAGCAGCCCAACTAGCGGGACTACCTACAATGAGCAGTTCTTC. Protein: CASSPTSGTTYNEQFF.

This clone was seen just once. The chain recombines TRBV6-5 with TRBJ2-7; 9 bases are a match to TRBD1. CDR3 length: 15 amino acids. Losses at the gene ends were 5 bases for V and 2 bases for J; bases not matched to a gene: 7. The germline CDR1 and CDR2 sequences are MNHEY and SVGAGI. CDR3 region: CASSHRQGVTYEQYF. The CDR3 nucleotides are TGTGCCAGCAGTCACCGACAGGGGGTGACCTACGAGCAGTACTTC.

The genes are TRBV7-2 and TRBJ2-5; D is unresolved. Germline V gene lookup returns CDR1 SGHTA and CDR2 FQGNSA. V lost 3 bases and J lost 5, with 16 bases in between. The CDR3 length is 15 residues. CDR3 in amino acids: CASSFGPKGFETQYF. CDR3 nucleotide sequence: TGTGCCAGCAGCTTCGGCCCTAAGGGTTTCGAGACCCAGTACTTC.

The chain combines TRBV28 with TRBJ2-7; TRBD1 agrees at 10 bases. The germline V gene has CDR1 MDHEN and CDR2 SYDVKM. V trimming: 5 bases; J trimming: 4 bases; junction bases outside the gene matches: 8. The CDR3 is 15 residues long. CDR3: CASSQVGTGVYEQYF. The CDR3 bases are TGTGCCAGCAGTCAAGTGGGGACAGGGGTGTACGAGCAGTACTTC.

This clone has a handful of counts. This sample also contains other DNA sequences that code for the same CDR3. This rearrangement joins TRBV3-1 (or the pseudogene TRBV3-2) to TRBJ1-1; D ambiguous. Germline V lookup: CDR1 LGHDT, CDR2 YNNKEL (reference sequence). This CDR3 is 14 amino acids long. Trimming pared 1 base from V and 2 bases from J, leaving 8 bases between. CDR3 protein: CASSQVRGNTEAFF. CDR3 nucleotide sequence: TGTGCCAGCAGCCAAGTTCGGGGAAACACTGAAGCTTTCTTT.

V and J are TRBV28 and TRBJ2-7, with D hard to call. V was cut by 6 bases and J by 4 bases, with 10 bases left in between. Germline CDR1 is MDHEN and CDR2 is SYDVKM. The CDR3 is made up of 12 amino acids. CDR3 region: CASSPSGYEQYF. In nucleotides, the CDR3 is TGTGCCAGCAGCCCCTCCGGATACGAGCAGTACTTC.

The chain is built from TRBV11-2 and TRBJ2-1; a possible D gene is TRBD1 (6 bases). V gave up 5 bases and J gave up 9 bases, with 11 bases separating them. This CDR3 region has 12 residues. CDR1 is SGHAT and CDR2 is FQNNGV in the germline V gene. The CDR3 region is CASSTGYREQFF. DNA of the CDR3: TGTGCCAGCAGCACAGGGTATCGTGAGCAGTTCTTC.

This clone was seen once. The CDR3 DNA sequence: TGTGCCAGTGGATACAATGAGCAGTTCTTC. It specifies CASGYNEQFF. V and J are TRBV19 and TRBJ2-1; D is undetermined. Germline V gene sequence: CDR1 LNHDA, CDR2 SQIVND (reference sequence). V was shortened by 8 bases and J by 4 bases, with 3 bases between the two germline ends. This CDR3 has 10 amino acids. Combining the CDR3 with reference TRBV19 and TRBJ2-1 gives the whole variable domain DGGITQSPKYLFRKEGQNVTLSCEQNLNHDAMYWYRQDPGQGLRLIYYSQIVNDFQKGDIAEGYSVSREKKESFPLTVTSAQKNPTAFYLCASGYNEQFFGPGTRLTVL.

The CDR3 spells CASSLTSDAYEQYF. Written as DNA, the CDR3 is TGTGCCAGCAGCTTGACTAGCGACGCCTACGAGCAGTACTTC. The chain combines TRBV5-6 with TRBJ2-7, with 7 bases identical to TRBD2. Per the germline V gene, CDR1 is SGHDT and CDR2 is YYEEEE. V was clipped by 1 base and J by 2 bases; unmatched bases: 3. The length of the CDR3 is 14 residues.